The 11 T cell receptor beta chains presented below share a single source sample, sequenced in a study of spatial heterogeneity in lung cancer. Whole-study results and caveats: How many expanded intratumoral alpha and beta TCRs were present tracked the tumor mutation count, which was a count of nonsynonymous mutations.

TCRdb independently ran MiXCR on the 5' RACE reads; one entry per CDR3 protein. The data hold under 15,000 distinct CDR3 sequences, with roughly 4.7% observed a single time. No antigens are known for them. Time point noted: sample taken at primary tumor resection. The input for sequencing was lung tumor tissue, taken at surgery. The receptors were gathered from a female donor with early-stage non-small cell lung cancer.

In its sample, this clonotype was seen many times. A library made for alpha chains picked up this beta chain off target, so its size means little. The chain combines TRBV12-3 or TRBV12-4 with TRBJ2-3; tentatively, D is TRBD1 or TRBD2 (5 bases each). Trimming shortened V by 6 bases and J by 10 bases, and 20 bases separated the two germline ends. The CDR3 loop spans 14 amino acids. The CDR3 sequence is CASRIGTQGSSQYF. In DNA, the CDR3 is TGTGCCAGCAGGATCGGGACCCAGGGAAGTTCGCAGTATTTT.

This clonotype was seen at least ten times. This beta chain is a stray sequence in a library constructed for alpha chains; its clone size is not meaningful. The chain uses TRBV28 and TRBJ1-5; perhaps TRBD1 as D (5 bases). This CDR3 has 17 amino acids. The ends were cut back, 3 bases at V and 0 bases at J, with 15 bases in the middle. CDR1 is MDHEN and CDR2 is SYDVKM in the germline V gene. The CDR3 DNA reads TGTGCCAGCAGTTTGGCCCGCAGGGTTTATAGCAATCAGCCCCAGCATTTT. Its translation is CASSLARRVYSNQPQHF.

Relative to its sample, this clonotype is medium-sized. In a library made to pick up alpha chains, this beta chain is a stray read with a size that means little. The chain has TRBV20-1 and TRBJ2-7; D might be TRBD2 (6 bases). This CDR3 spans 16 amino acids. CDR1 is DFQATT and CDR2 is SNEGSKA in the germline V gene (reference sequence). Trimming shortened V by 2 bases and J by 2 bases, and 19 bases separated the two germline ends. The CDR3 nucleotides read TGCAGTGCTAGACTCCCGGGGGATAGGGAAGCCTACGAGCAGTACTTC. It specifies CSARLPGDREAYEQYF.

This clonotype appeared many times. Because the library targeted alpha chains, this beta chain is an off-target read whose size means little. The chain joins TRBV20-1 to TRBJ2-3; 9 bases match TRBD2. Looked up from germline, CDR1 is DFQATT and CDR2 is SNEGSKA (reference sequence). This CDR3 is built from 14 residues. The ends lost 5 bases at V and 4 bases at J; junction bases unmatched: 7. Here the CDR3 DNA reads TGCAGTGCTCCAGATAGCGGGGGAGCAGATACGCAGTATTTT. It yields the protein CSAPDSGGADTQYF.

This clonotype was seen many times. A library made for alpha chains picked up this beta chain off target, so its size means little. The chain carries TRBV30 and TRBJ2-3; D is perhaps TRBD2 (7 bases). The CDR3 sequence is 15 residues long. With 1 base removed from V and 6 bases from J, the gap between germline ends came to 17 bases. Germline V CDR1 and CDR2: GTSNPN, SVGIG (reference sequence). The CDR3 DNA is TGTGCCTGGAGTGCGTTGGGGGGGCGCAAGGATACGCAGTATTTT. Translated, it gives CAWSALGGRKDTQYF.

This clonotype was counted once. A library made for alpha chains picked up this beta chain off target, so its size means little. This sequence joins TRBV7-2 and TRBJ2-7; 7 bases fit TRBD1. Germline CDR1 and CDR2: SGHTA and FQGNSA. This CDR3 spans 16 amino acids. After removal of 4 bases from V and 1 base from J, the junction contained 10 bases not matched to a gene. The CDR3 DNA reads TGTGCCAGCAGCTCGTGGACAGGACCCGCATCCTACGAGCAGTACTTC. Amino acids: CASSSWTGPASYEQYF. Looking up the rest from reference TRBV7-2 and TRBJ2-7 gives the full variable domain: GAGVSQSPSNKVTEKGKDVELRCDPISGHTALYWYRQSLGQGLEFLIYFQGNSAPDKSGLPSDRFSAERTGGSVSTLTIQRTQQEDSAVYLCASSSWTGPASYEQYFGPGTRLTVT.

With respect to this clonotype: This beta chain slipped into a library made for alpha chains as a stray read, so its size is not meaningful. The V call is TRBV7-6, the J call TRBJ2-7, with D possibly being TRBD2 (6 bases). This CDR3 is 17 amino acids long. V was trimmed by 0 bases and J by 1 base, leaving 16 bases between them. Germline V gene lookup returns CDR1 SGHVS and CDR2 FNYEAQ. CDR3 sequence reads: CASSLAQGGVESYEQYF. The CDR3 region has the DNA TGTGCCAGCAGCTTAGCGCAAGGAGGGGTTGAGTCCTACGAGCAGTACTTC.

At least ten counts were recorded for this clonotype. This beta chain is an off-target read within a library intended for alpha chains, so its frequency means little. The chain uses TRBV12-3 or TRBV12-4 and TRBJ1-2; D is perhaps TRBD1 (5 bases). The CDR3 totals 13 residues. Trimming shortened V by 5 bases and J by 6 bases, and 13 bases separated the two germline ends. In nucleotides, the CDR3 is TGTGCCAGCAGTCCTACAGGCAATGATGGCTACACCTTC. As protein: CASSPTGNDGYTF.

This clonotype came up many times. This beta chain is off target for a library built for alpha chains, so its abundance means little. The CDR3 reads CASSLLYTGELFF. The CDR3 DNA follows: TGTGCCAGCAGCTTACTATACACCGGGGAGCTGTTTTTT. This sequence joins TRBV5-4 and TRBJ2-2; D remains ambiguous. Trimming shortened V by 2 bases and J by 3 bases, and 5 bases separated the two germline ends. CDR1 and CDR2 from the germline V gene are SGHNT and YYREEE (reference sequence). The CDR3 contains 13 residues.

A few counts support this clonotype. A library prepared for alpha chains yielded this beta chain as an off-target read; its size is of little meaning. This chain connects TRBV7-2 to TRBJ1-2; no reliable D call. The CDR3 spans 15 residues. Trimming removed 2 bases from V and 2 bases from J, with 12 bases in between. Germline V lookup: CDR1 SGHTA, CDR2 FQGNSA. This chain's CDR3 is CASSLLGQSNYGYTF. CDR3 DNA: TGTGCCAGCAGCTTACTCGGTCAGTCCAACTATGGCTACACCTTC. The whole variable domain, filled in from reference TRBV7-2 and TRBJ1-2, reads GAGVSQSPSNKVTEKGKDVELRCDPISGHTALYWYRQSLGQGLEFLIYFQGNSAPDKSGLPSDRFSAERTGGSVSTLTIQRTQQEDSAVYLCASSLLGQSNYGYTFGSGTRLTVV.

About this clonotype itself: This may stem from a read error, because a much larger clone lies one nucleotide away. A library made for alpha chains picked up this beta chain off target, so its size means little. The chain joins TRBV12-3 or TRBV12-4 to TRBJ2-5, with D perhaps TRBD2 (6 bases). CDR3 length: 15 amino acids. V was clipped by 5 bases and J by 4 bases, with 17 bases between them. The CDR3 here is CASSPPGETGETQYF. CDR3 nucleotide sequence: TGTGCCAGCAGTCCTCCGGGGGAAACGGGAGAGACCCAGTACTTC.